These 17 T cell receptor beta chains share one sample of origin, sequenced in a study of T-cell reconstitution after alpha-beta-depleted transplantation in children. Preparing the TCRbeta library involved the use of unique molecular identifiers. TCRdb reanalysed the PCR reads using MiXCR and keeps one entry per CDR3 protein. This table holds 500,000 to 600,000 distinct CDR3 sequences, 27% found once. The sequenced sample was PBMCs, obtained before TCRalphabeta/CD19-depleted stem cell transplant. These receptors all come from a boy under three years old with Wiskott-Aldrich syndrome, due to receive a stem cell transplant.

CDR3 sequence: CASLSGGPHNTGELFF. Here the CDR3 DNA reads TGTGCCAGCCTTTCGGGGGGCCCACATAACACCGGGGAGCTGTTTTTT. The genes are TRBV5-6 and TRBJ2-2, with a weak D call TRBD2 (7 bases). The ends were cut back, 7 bases at V and 2 bases at J, with 18 bases in the middle. This CDR3 has 16 residues. Germline V lookup: CDR1 SGHDT, CDR2 YYEEEE.

This clonotype was seen more than once but under ten times. CDR3 nucleotides: TGCGCCAGCAGCGGTAACCGCGCCTTTAGTAGGGAGCTGTTTTTT. This gives the protein CASSGNRAFSRELFF. The chain employs TRBV4-1 and TRBJ2-2; no reliable D call. The CDR3 spans 15 residues. Trimming took 5 bases from V and 9 from J, leaving 19 bases between them. The V gene's germline CDR1 is MGHRA and CDR2 YSYEKL.

Here the CDR3 reads CSARDPSSSANEQFF. The DNA of the CDR3 is TGCAGTGCTAGAGATCCCAGCTCTAGCGCCAATGAGCAGTTCTTC. This chain links TRBV20-1 with TRBJ2-1, with D tentatively TRBD2 (6 bases). The CDR3 spans 15 residues. Trimming shortened V by 0 bases and J by 6 bases, and 15 bases separated the two germline ends. Germline V CDR1 and CDR2: DFQATT, SNEGSKA (reference sequence).

This chain joins TRBV5-1 and TRBJ2-3; a weak D match, TRBD1 (7 bases). Trimming shortened V by 3 bases and J by 0 bases, and 14 bases separated the two germline ends. Germline CDR1 and CDR2: SGHRS and YFSETQ. The CDR3 has 16 amino acids. Here the CDR3 reads CASSSMTGRSTDTQYF. The CDR3 DNA sequence: TGCGCCAGCAGCTCAATGACAGGGAGGAGCACAGATACGCAGTATTTT.

CDR3 residues: CAISDQVRRPLTGELFF. As DNA, the CDR3 is TGTGCCATCAGTGATCAAGTCAGGAGACCACTCACCGGGGAGCTGTTTTTT. The J gene is TRBJ2-2, the V gene TRBV10-3; D not certain. V lost 3 bases and J lost 4, with 18 bases in between. CDR1 and CDR2 (germline): ENHRY, SYGVKD. The CDR3 consists of 17 residues.

The rearrangement uses TRBV18 and TRBJ1-1, with D maybe TRBD1 (5 bases). Trimming took off 3 bases at V and 2 bases at J, with 16 bases between the two ends. Germline CDR1 reads KGHSH; CDR2 reads LQKENI. This CDR3 has 16 amino acids. The CDR3: CASSPRITGLNTEAFF. Written as DNA, the CDR3 is TGTGCCAGCTCACCGAGGATCACAGGTTTAAACACTGAAGCTTTCTTT.

The V call is TRBV4-1, the J call TRBJ1-1; D is unresolved. CDR1 MGHRA and CDR2 YSYEKL come from the germline V gene. The CDR3 has 13 residues. Trimming took off 0 bases at V and 2 bases at J, with 4 bases between the two ends. CDR3 protein: CASSQERNTEAFF. The CDR3 nucleotides read TGCGCCAGCAGCCAAGAACGCAACACTGAAGCTTTCTTT.

This chain links TRBV6-2 or TRBV6-3 with TRBJ2-3, with 9 bases lining up with TRBD2. The germline CDR1 and CDR2 sequences are MNHEY and SVGEGT. CDR3 length: 16 amino acids. Losses at the gene ends were 2 bases for V and 2 bases for J; bases not matched to a gene: 5. The DNA for the CDR3 is TGTGCCAGCAGTTACGGTTCTAGCGGGAACACAGATACGCAGTATTTT. Residues: CASSYGSSGNTDTQYF.

This clonotype appeared a few times. The V gene is TRBV29-1, the J gene TRBJ2-5; maybe TRBD1 (5 bases). Germline CDR1 and CDR2: SQVTM and ANQGSEA. CDR3 length: 14 amino acids. V was shortened by 6 bases and J by 4 bases, with 18 bases between the two germline ends. DNA of the CDR3: TGCAGCGTCCAATCAGTGGGGCGCGGAGAGACCCAGTACTTC. This gives the protein CSVQSVGRGETQYF.

This clonotype was detected only once. The J gene is TRBJ2-1, the V gene TRBV10-3; no firm D call. V was trimmed by 4 bases and J by 3 bases, leaving 7 bases between them. CDR1 and CDR2 from the germline V gene are ENHRY and SYGVKD. CDR3 length: 13 amino acids. CDR3 region: CAISASYYNEQFF. The CDR3, as DNA: TGTGCCATCAGTGCCAGCTACTACAATGAGCAGTTCTTC.

The chain combines TRBV7-8 with TRBJ2-5, with D perhaps TRBD1 (7 bases). V lost 3 bases to trimming and J lost 7 bases, with 12 bases between them. Germline-derived CDR1 and CDR2 are SGHVS and FQNEAQ. The CDR3 has 13 residues. The CDR3 DNA reads as TGTGCCAGCAGCTTCCCTCAGGGGGGGACCCAGTACTTC. Residues: CASSFPQGGTQYF. Complete variable domain (other parts from reference TRBV7-8 and TRBJ2-5): GAGVSQSPRYKVAKRGQDVALRCDPISGHVSLFWYQQALGQGPEFLTYFQNEAQLDKSGLPSDRFFAERPEGSVSTLKIQRTQQEDSAVYLCASSFPQGGTQYFGPGTRLLVL.

The V and J genes are TRBV29-1 and TRBJ1-2; 8 bases are shared with TRBD1. V shed 3 bases and J 3 bases; nucleotides not matched to a gene: 0. Germline V CDR1 and CDR2: SQVTM, ANQGSEA. The CDR3 contains 12 residues. CDR3 region: CSVETGDYGYTF. The CDR3 nucleotides read TGCAGCGTTGAGACAGGGGACTATGGCTACACCTTC. Full variable domain (rest looked up from reference TRBV29-1 and TRBJ1-2): SAVISQKPSRDICQRGTSLTIQCQVDSQVTMMFWYRQQPGQSLTLIATANQGSEATYESGFVIDKFPISRPNLTFSTLTVSNMSPEDSSIYLCSVETGDYGYTFGSGTRLTVV.

A few counts support this clonotype. The chain links TRBV25-1 to TRBJ2-7; 7 bases fit TRBD2. The CDR3 is 15 amino acids. In germline, CDR1 is MGHDK, CDR2 SYGVNS. Trimming at V came to 1 base and at J to 1 base, leaving 4 bases not matched to a gene. This chain's CDR3 is CASSELGGRSYEQYF. The CDR3 DNA reads as TGTGCCAGCAGTGAATTGGGAGGGAGGTCCTACGAGCAGTACTTC.

This clonotype has a handful of counts. This rearrangement joins TRBV20-1 to TRBJ2-5; 7 nucleotides align to TRBD2. The CDR3 runs to 14 residues. Germline V gene lookup returns CDR1 DFQATT and CDR2 SNEGSKA (reference sequence). V was clipped by 0 bases and J by 5 bases; unmatched bases: 6. For the CDR3, the DNA is TGCAGTGCTAGAGATTGGGCGGGAGTGGAGACCCAGTACTTC. This codes for CSARDWAGVETQYF.

This sequence joins TRBV5-4 and TRBJ1-5; D might be TRBD1 (5 bases). This CDR3 spans 15 amino acids. V gave up 2 bases and J gave up 4 bases, with 13 bases separating them. Looked up from germline, CDR1 is SGHNT and CDR2 is YYREEE (reference sequence). The CDR3 loop is CASSFGGIKNQPQHF. CDR3 DNA: TGTGCCAGCAGCTTTGGGGGGATTAAGAATCAGCCCCAGCATTTT.

This clonotype showed up just a few times. This sequence joins TRBV5-1 and TRBJ2-1, with TRBD2 matching over 7 bases. The CDR3 runs to 15 residues. Unmatched junction bases numbered 9, after V lost 0 bases and J lost 9 bases. Germline CDR1 SGHRS, CDR2 YFSETQ. The CDR3 loop is CASSLGGAGTLEQFF. In DNA, the CDR3 is TGCGCCAGCAGCTTGGGGGGAGCGGGAACCCTTGAGCAGTTCTTC.

The V and J genes are TRBV5-1 and TRBJ2-7, with TRBD1 identical over 7 bases. Germline loops: CDR1 SGHRS, CDR2 YFSETQ. The CDR3 runs to 15 residues. The ends lost 2 bases at V and 2 bases at J; junction bases unmatched: 7. CDR3 loop: CASSLPGQLAYEQYF. As DNA, the CDR3 is TGCGCCAGCAGCTTACCGGGACAGCTAGCCTACGAGCAGTACTTC.